The present T cell receptor beta chain was sequenced within a study of CD8+CD57+ T cells in acquired aplastic anemia (dated by TCRdb to 2017 to 2018). Notes on the research overall: A mean of approximately 3 ug of DNA, ranging from roughly 0.19 to 30 ug, was extracted from sorted CD4+ and CD8+ cells. A CD8+CD57+ expansion meant a frequency higher than the mean frequency seen in healthy subjects.

Trimming accounts for 0 bases at V and 0 bases at J, while the number of junction bases matched to no gene is 7. There are 17 amino acids in the CDR3, from cysteine to phenylalanine inclusive. The DNA shown is the 51-base CDR3, in frame from base 1. The germline V gene encodes CDR1 DFQATT and CDR2 SNEGSKA (reference sequence). Study-level results and caveats: Between patients and healthy controls, no significant difference in CD8+ Simpson's diversity was found (P=0.060). Roughly 30 CD8+ CDR3 sequences were found to be shared between patients and controls, but these sequences appeared to be highly expressed in patients and within the immunodominant clones of the patients.

Flow cytometry had shown CD8+CD57+ cell expansion in the patients selected for sequencing. Severe acquired aplastic anemia was diagnosed in all patients according to International Study of Aplastic Anemia and Agranulocytosis and Camitta criteria. At the time blood was sampled, none of the patients had received any therapy. TCR repertoires of sorted CD4+ and CD8+ blood T cells from severe aplastic anemia patients and healthy subjects were deep-sequenced in the study. Patients were enrolled in the USA under clinicaltrials.gov protocols 00001620, 01623167, 00001397, 00071045, 00081523 and 00961064. Ficoll-Paque density gradient centrifugation was used to isolate peripheral blood mononuclear cells. Before DNA extraction, CD4+ and CD8+ T cells were sorted by FACS or by magnetic beads. A note on this clonotype: The antigen this receptor binds is unknown. It has no much larger one-base neighbor in the sample; base qualities were not kept.

Genomic DNA served as template for TCR beta VDJ combination and CDR3 sequence profiling. An Illumina HiSeq 2000 was used for TCR repertoire sequencing. From the authors' description of their analysis: TRBV/TRBJ rearrangement plots, CDR3 size and DJ length profiles, and Simpson's diversity index were used to evaluate the repertoires. The immunodominant clone was defined as the most abundant DNA sequence in deep sequencing data. CDR3 amino acid sequences were screened for sharing across subjects and were compared with published repertoires and the VDJdb database. TCRdb reran the public reads through fastp at Q25 and MiXCR, keeping productive beta chains. A single entry per CDR3 protein holds the most common genes and DNA from its merged rows. The V and J calls were determined by TCRdb, not by the authors. The sample table lists 200,000 to 250,000 distinct CDR3 sequences, more than 45% of them with a count of one. The ten largest clones represent under 9% of the sample.

This receptor was taken from a human donor with aplastic anemia. The chain couples TRBV20-1 to TRBJ2-7; 11 junctional bases match TRBD2. Source material: sorted CD4+, CD8+, or CD8+CD57+ T cells (not recorded which) from PBMCs. The CDR3 reads as follows: CSARDLELAGDSYEQYF. The DNA sequence is as follows: TGCAGTGCTAGAGATTTGGAACTAGCGGGGGACTCCTACGAGCAGTACTTC.